What follows describes a single TCR beta chain. The study drew participants aged about 18 to 89 years from fewer than 30 US areas. Each participant's cohort was designated according to participant-reported clinical history. V was pared by 7 bases and J by 8 bases, with 16 bases of the junction left unmatched. Germline lookup yields CDR1 SGDLS and CDR2 YYNGEE. This CDR3 has 17 residues. The data originate from a study of blood T cell repertoires in COVID-19. Study at large: PBMCs, B-cell-depleted T cells, or T cells provided the cDNA or gDNA that made up the material.

In the source study's methods: Estimation of nucleated cell counts was performed using reference gene primer amplification. Profiled with immunoSEQ multiplex PCR; TCRdb holds only in-frame clones, not every one. D and trimming come from the DNA, and the V and J calls and clone size come from that table. The sample holds approximately 220,000 clones, 80% to 90% seen once. Sample: PBMCs or T cells enriched from blood (not recorded which). J is TRBJ2-1 and V is TRBV9, with TRBD2 matching 12 bases. The source of this sequence is a woman between 35 and 50 years old with acute COVID-19. Here the CDR3 reads CASGSSLAGGPGYEQFF. CDR3 nucleotides: TGTGCCAGCGGGTCCAGCCTAGCGGGAGGGCCGGGATATGAGCAGTTCTTC.